The 21 T cell receptor beta chains given below trace back to one sample, sequenced in a study of blood T cell repertoires in COVID-19. Profiled with immunoSEQ multiplex PCR; TCRdb holds only in-frame clones, not every one. Among roughly 39,000 clones listed, 75% to 90% were seen once. Material for sequencing was peripheral blood. These receptors all stem from a man between 60 and 75 years old with acute or convalescent COVID-19.

The CDR3 sequence: CASSLLTDGYTF. The CDR3, as DNA: TGTGCCAGCAGTTTACTCACAGATGGCTACACCTTC. The chain uses TRBV12-3 or TRBV12-4 and TRBJ1-2; D unresolved. The CDR3 is made up of 12 amino acids. V lost 2 bases and J lost 6, with 7 bases in between.

The chain carries TRBV29-1 and TRBJ2-3, with D maybe TRBD2 (5 bases). Germline CDR1 SQVTM, CDR2 ANQGSEA. The CDR3 extends over 11 amino acids. V was clipped by 7 bases and J by 8 bases, with 13 bases between them. The CDR3 coding sequence is TGCAGCGGGAGACTGGAGGCTACGCAGTATTTT. Amino acid sequence: CSGRLEATQYF.

V gene TRBV7-2 combines with J gene TRBJ2-2; 9 bases map to TRBD2. Germline CDR1 reads SGHTA; CDR2 reads FQGNSA. The CDR3 is 12 residues long. The CDR3 here is CATSGYTGELFF. Here the CDR3 DNA reads TGTGCAACTAGCGGGTACACCGGGGAGCTGTTTTTT.

The CDR3 coding sequence is TGTGCCAGCAGCTCCACACAGGGGGGAGACTATGGCTACACCTTC. Amino acid sequence: CASSSTQGGDYGYTF. V usage is TRBV7-9 and J usage is TRBJ1-2; 8 bases match TRBD1. This CDR3 comprises 15 residues. J was trimmed by 3 bases and V by 4 bases; bases with no gene match: 7. The germline V gene encodes CDR1 SEHNR and CDR2 FQNEAQ (reference sequence).

The rearrangement joins TRBV5-1 to TRBJ2-3; D gene ambiguous. The germline V gene has CDR1 SGHRS and CDR2 YFSETQ. The CDR3 is made up of 13 amino acids. Trimming took off 2 bases at V and 4 bases at J, with 8 bases between the two ends. The CDR3 spells CASSFPTPDTQYF. The DNA of the CDR3 is TGCGCCAGCAGCTTTCCTACCCCAGATACGCAGTATTTT.

This chain connects TRBV7-9 to TRBJ2-1, with D hard to call. Germline CDR1 SEHNR, CDR2 FQNEAQ (reference sequence). This CDR3 comprises 12 residues. V shed 5 bases and J shed 5 bases, with 7 bases lying between them. The CDR3 loop reads CASSPRDNEQFF. DNA for the CDR3: TGTGCCAGCAGCCCACGGGACAATGAGCAGTTCTTC.

The V call is TRBV9, the J call TRBJ1-1, with 10 bases aligning to TRBD1. Germline V CDR1 and CDR2: SGDLS, YYNGEE. The CDR3 length is 17 residues. Trimming removed 4 bases from V and 7 bases from J; junction bases left unmatched: 16. The CDR3 loop reads CASSFSRDRGSVGEAFF. Written as DNA, the CDR3 is TGTGCCAGCAGCTTCTCCCGGGACAGGGGATCCGTCGGTGAAGCTTTCTTT.

CDR3: CATSGTGITGELFF. In DNA form, the CDR3 reads TGTGCCACCTCCGGGACAGGGATCACCGGGGAGCTGTTTTTT. The chain uses TRBV5-4 and TRBJ2-2; TRBD1 matches 9 bases. The trim removed 9 bases at V and 4 bases at J, leaving 7 bases unmatched. The CDR3 is 14 amino acids. CDR1 SGHNT and CDR2 YYREEE come from the germline V gene (reference sequence).

This rearrangement joins TRBV7-2 to TRBJ2-1; possible D gene TRBD1, 6 bases. The CDR3 has 14 amino acids. Germline V gives CDR1 SGHTA, CDR2 FQGNSA. The V and J ends lost 5 bases and 3 bases respectively, with 11 bases between them. The CDR3 DNA follows: TGTGCCAGCAGCCCTAGGGGGAACTACAATGAGCAGTTCTTC. It is translated as CASSPRGNYNEQFF.

The V call is TRBV5-1, the J call TRBJ2-3; TRBD2 is a possible D gene (5 bases). The CDR3 totals 14 residues. Per the germline V gene, CDR1 is SGHRS and CDR2 is YFSETQ. V lost 4 bases to trimming and J lost 5 bases, with 14 bases between them. The CDR3 DNA reads as TGCGCCAGCAGCGCGGGCACTATGCAAGATACGCAGTATTTT. It codes for CASSAGTMQDTQYF.

CDR3 nucleotides: TGTGCCAGCAGTTCCCTCGGGGAACCAAAAGAGACCCAGTACTTC. The encoded protein is CASSSLGEPKETQYF. The V call is TRBV2, the J call TRBJ2-5, with D possibly being TRBD2 (5 bases). V lost 5 bases, J lost 3 bases, and 16 bases lay in between. CDR1 and CDR2 (germline): SNHLY, FYNNEI. CDR3 size: 15 residues.

This clone was observed a single time. The chain links TRBV5-1 to TRBJ1-1; D is perhaps TRBD1 (5 bases). Germline loops: CDR1 SGHRS, CDR2 YFSETQ. The CDR3 is 13 residues long. V lost 7 bases to trimming and J lost 3 bases, with 13 bases between them. This CDR3 is CASQGAHYTEAFF. In nucleotides, the CDR3 is TGCGCCAGCCAAGGGGCCCACTACACTGAAGCTTTCTTT.

This sequence joins TRBV6-5 and TRBJ1-1; the D gene is possibly TRBD1 (6 bases). Germline V gene sequence: CDR1 MNHEY, CDR2 SVGAGI. The V gene lost 7 bases and the J gene lost 5 bases, with 20 bases spanning the gap. This CDR3 is 15 amino acids long. The CDR3 region has the DNA TGTGCCAGCACCGAGGGGGGGTTTCGGACGACTGAAGCTTTCTTT. Amino acid sequence: CASTEGGFRTTEAFF.

This clone was observed a handful of times. This chain joins TRBV5-4 and TRBJ2-7; D is perhaps TRBD1 (5 bases). The CDR3 has 15 residues. Germline V lookup: CDR1 SGHNT, CDR2 YYREEE (reference sequence). Trimming pared 0 bases from V and 1 base from J, leaving 11 bases between. This chain's CDR3 is CASSLGQGSSYEQYF. Here the CDR3 DNA reads TGTGCCAGCAGCTTGGGTCAGGGTTCGTCCTACGAGCAGTACTTC.

CDR3 protein: CASSLLAGNGANVLTF. The CDR3 DNA reads as TGTGCCAGCAGCTTACTGGCAGGGAATGGGGCCAACGTCCTGACTTTC. V is TRBV7-3 and J is TRBJ2-6; TRBD1 might be the D (5 bases). The CDR3 runs to 16 residues. The germline V and J ends were trimmed by 2 bases and 3 bases, with 11 bases remaining between them. Germline lookup yields CDR1 SGHTA and CDR2 FQGTGA.

This clone was counted a single time. This rearrangement joins TRBV28 to TRBJ2-5, with 9 bases lining up with TRBD2. This CDR3 is built from 16 residues. The V segment lost 4 bases and the J segment 2 bases; nucleotides outside the gene matches: 8. Germline V lookup: CDR1 MDHEN, CDR2 SYDVKM. CDR3 nucleotides: TGTGCCAGCAGTTCCCCTAACGCGGGAGGGCAAGAGACCCAGTACTTC. It codes for CASSSPNAGGQETQYF. Looking up the rest from reference TRBV28 and TRBJ2-5 gives the full variable domain: DVKVTQSSRYLVKRTGEKVFLECVQDMDHENMFWYRQDPGLGLRLIYFSYDVKMKEKGDIPEGYSVSREKKERFSLILESASTNQTSMYLCASSSPNAGGQETQYFGPGTRLLVL.

The rearrangement uses TRBV12-3 or TRBV12-4 and TRBJ2-7; the D gene is possibly TRBD1 (6 bases). Between the trimmed V and J ends, which lost 9 bases and 5 bases, there was a span of 14 bases. The CDR3 has 12 amino acids. The CDR3, as DNA: TGTGCCAGTGGGCAGGGGTACCACGAGCAGTACTTC. The encoded protein is CASGQGYHEQYF.

This clone was recorded a few times. The chain uses TRBV3-1 (or the pseudogene TRBV3-2) and TRBJ2-1; tentatively, D is TRBD2 (6 bases). Germline V gene lookup returns CDR1 LGHDT and CDR2 YNNKEL (reference sequence). Trimming stripped 4 bases from V and 9 bases from J, with 7 bases between. This CDR3 comprises 11 residues. The CDR3 DNA sequence: TGTGCCAGCAGCCCGGGGGTTGAGCAGTTCTTC. Protein: CASSPGVEQFF.

The chain combines TRBV7-3 with TRBJ1-2; D unresolved. In germline, CDR1 is SGHTA, CDR2 FQGTGA. The CDR3 sequence is 13 residues long. V was shortened by 3 bases and J by 7 bases, with 12 bases between the two germline ends. DNA of the CDR3: TGTGCCAGCAGCTTCCGACATTCCTCTGGCTACACCTTC. Amino acids: CASSFRHSSGYTF.

This clone has only one observation. The chain joins TRBV7-6 to TRBJ1-3; D is unresolved. Trimming removed 2 bases at V and 0 bases at J, with 11 bases between. The CDR3 is 16 amino acids. Germline CDR1 and CDR2: SGHVS and FNYEAQ. DNA for the CDR3: TGTGCCAGCAGCTTATCGGGATCCTACTCTGGAAACACCATATATTTT. Translating it yields CASSLSGSYSGNTIYF.

V usage is TRBV28 and J usage is TRBJ2-1, with 10 bases aligning to TRBD2. The V and J ends lost 5 bases and 8 bases, in that order; junction bases with no gene match: 6. The CDR3 is made up of 14 amino acids. Germline CDR1 MDHEN, CDR2 SYDVKM. CDR3 sequence (DNA): TGTGCCAGCAGTCCCCCGGGACTAGCGTATGAGCAGTTCTTC. Translating it yields CASSPPGLAYEQFF. Together with reference TRBV28 and TRBJ2-1, the CDR3 gives the full variable domain: DVKVTQSSRYLVKRTGEKVFLECVQDMDHENMFWYRQDPGLGLRLIYFSYDVKMKEKGDIPEGYSVSREKKERFSLILESASTNQTSMYLCASSPPGLAYEQFFGPGTRLTVL.